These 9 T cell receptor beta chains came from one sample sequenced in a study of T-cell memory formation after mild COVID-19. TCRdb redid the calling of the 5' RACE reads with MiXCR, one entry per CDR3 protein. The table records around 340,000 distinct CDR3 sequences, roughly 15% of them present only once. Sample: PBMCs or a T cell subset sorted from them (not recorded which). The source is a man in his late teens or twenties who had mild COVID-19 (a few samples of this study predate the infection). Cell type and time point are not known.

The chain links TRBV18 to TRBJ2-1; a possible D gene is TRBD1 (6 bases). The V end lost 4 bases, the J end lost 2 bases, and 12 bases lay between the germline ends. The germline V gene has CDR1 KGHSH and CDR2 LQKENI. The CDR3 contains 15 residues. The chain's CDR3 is CASSRAQGTYNEQFF. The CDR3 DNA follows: TGTGCCAGCTCACGCGCCCAGGGGACCTACAATGAGCAGTTCTTC.

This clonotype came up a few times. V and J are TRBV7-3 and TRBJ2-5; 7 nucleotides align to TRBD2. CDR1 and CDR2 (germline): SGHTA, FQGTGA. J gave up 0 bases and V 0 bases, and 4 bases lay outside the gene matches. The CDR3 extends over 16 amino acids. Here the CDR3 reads CASSLTPAGNQETQYF. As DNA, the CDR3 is TGTGCCAGCAGCTTAACCCCAGCGGGAAACCAAGAGACCCAGTACTTC.

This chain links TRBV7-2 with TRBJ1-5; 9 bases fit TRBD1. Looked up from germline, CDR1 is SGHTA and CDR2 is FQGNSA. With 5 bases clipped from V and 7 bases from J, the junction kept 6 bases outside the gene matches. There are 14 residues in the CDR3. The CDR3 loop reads CASSETGGLQPQHF. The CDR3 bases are TGTGCCAGCAGCGAAACAGGGGGCTTACAGCCCCAGCATTTT.

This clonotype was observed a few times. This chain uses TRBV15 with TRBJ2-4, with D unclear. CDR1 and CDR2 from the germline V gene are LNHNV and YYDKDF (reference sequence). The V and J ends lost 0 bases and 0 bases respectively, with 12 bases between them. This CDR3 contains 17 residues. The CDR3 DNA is TGTGCCACCAGCAGAGAATTGACTTTAATAGCCAAAAACATTCAGTACTTC. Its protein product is CATSRELTLIAKNIQYF.

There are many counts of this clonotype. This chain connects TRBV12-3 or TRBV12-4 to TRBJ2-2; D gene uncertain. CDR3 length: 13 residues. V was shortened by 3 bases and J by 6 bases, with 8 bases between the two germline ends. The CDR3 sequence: CASSFSGPGELFF. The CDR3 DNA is TGTGCCAGCAGTTTTTCCGGGCCCGGGGAGCTGTTTTTT.

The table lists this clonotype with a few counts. The DNA for the CDR3 is TGTGCCAGCAGCTCCTGGACTTTCCCCACAGATACGCAGTATTTT. Amino acids: CASSSWTFPTDTQYF. The chain recombines TRBV7-9 with TRBJ2-3; TRBD2 might be the D (5 bases). The CDR3 is 15 amino acids. Trimming pared 4 bases from V and 2 bases from J, leaving 13 bases between. Germline assignment: CDR1 SEHNR and CDR2 FQNEAQ (reference sequence).

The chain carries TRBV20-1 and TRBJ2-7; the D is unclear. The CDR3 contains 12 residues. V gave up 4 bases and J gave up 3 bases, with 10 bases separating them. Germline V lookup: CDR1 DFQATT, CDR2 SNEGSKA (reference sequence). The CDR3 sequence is CSANDLYYEQYF. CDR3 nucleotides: TGCAGTGCTAACGACCTCTACTACGAGCAGTACTTC.

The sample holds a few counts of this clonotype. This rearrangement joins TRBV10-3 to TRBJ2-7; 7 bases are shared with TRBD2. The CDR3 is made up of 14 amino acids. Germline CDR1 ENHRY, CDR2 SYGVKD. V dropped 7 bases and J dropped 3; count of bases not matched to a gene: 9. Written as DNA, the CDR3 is TGTGCCATCACCCTACGCCCGGGGGGCTACGAGCAGTACTTC. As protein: CAITLRPGGYEQYF.

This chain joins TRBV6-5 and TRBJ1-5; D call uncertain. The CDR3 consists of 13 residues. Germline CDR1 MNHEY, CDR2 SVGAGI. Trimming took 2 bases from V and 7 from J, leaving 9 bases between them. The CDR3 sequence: CASSYRPGQPQHF. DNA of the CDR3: TGTGCCAGCAGTTACCGGCCGGGCCAGCCCCAGCATTTT.